This TCR beta chain derives from a study of blood T cells in healthy people across ages. Study-level findings and limits: Per-million-T-cell TCR beta diversity fell roughly linearly with age.

With respect to this clonotype: What it binds is not known.

The use of a sample-barcoded 5' primer and a J-beta primer mix characterized a second PCR of roughly 7 to 12 cycles. Each cDNA molecule received a tag from a template-switch adaptor that had 12 random nucleotides. TCRdb re-called the 5' RACE reads through MiXCR, storing one row per CDR3 protein. Of roughly 1.6 million distinct CDR3 sequences in the sample, roughly 32% are singletons; the top ten hold approximately 10%. The V and J ends lost 0 bases and 7 bases, in that order; junction bases with no gene match: 6. The germline V gene has CDR1 SGDLS and CDR2 YYNGEE. The CDR3 sequence is 14 residues long.

The sequenced sample was blood. The rearrangement joins TRBV9 to TRBJ2-5, with TRBD2 matching over 7 bases. The sequence was collected from a woman younger than 45 in good health. The CDR3 spells CASSVDPGGGTQYF. Written as DNA, the CDR3 is TGTGCCAGCAGCGTAGATCCAGGCGGGGGGACCCAGTACTTC.